These 18 T cell receptor beta chains originate from one sample sequenced in a study of cytomegalovirus exposure and HLA in healthy donors. PCR employed 60 Vbeta and 13 Jbeta primers. The protocol was immunoSEQ multiplex PCR, while the TCRdb copy is restricted to in-frame clones and leaves out a portion. The profile shows about 150,000 clones, about 88% of them singletons. The specimen was PBMCs. These TCRs come from a woman in her late teens or twenties in good health and CMV-seronegative.

V usage is TRBV7-9 and J usage is TRBJ2-6, with a tentative D call TRBD2 (6 bases). CDR1 is SEHNR and CDR2 is FQNEAQ in the germline V gene (reference sequence). CDR3 length: 17 residues. V was trimmed by 5 bases and J by 0 bases, leaving 14 bases between them. This CDR3 is CASSPGVSGSGANVLTF. CDR3 nucleotide sequence: TGTGCCAGCAGCCCGGGAGTCAGTGGCTCTGGGGCCAACGTCCTGACTTTC.

This clone has a handful of counts. This sequence joins TRBV10-1 and TRBJ1-1; 9 nucleotides match TRBD1. V trimming: 6 bases; J trimming: 2 bases; junction bases outside the gene matches: 10. The CDR3 contains 16 residues. The germline gives CDR1 WNHNN, CDR2 SYGVQD (reference sequence). DNA of the CDR3: TGCGCCAGCAGCCGCCGGGACAGGGAAGCTAACACTGAAGCTTTCTTT. Translated: CASSRRDREANTEAFF.

There are a few counts of this clone. The V call is TRBV6-1, the J call TRBJ1-6, with D possibly being TRBD1 (5 bases). CDR1 and CDR2 (germline): MNHNS, SASEGT. CDR3 size: 16 residues. V was cut by 1 base and J by 8 bases, with 15 bases left in between. CDR3 bases: TGTGCCAGCAGTGAAGGGGCGGGGGGTGGCGATTCACCCCTCCACTTT. Translating it yields CASSEGAGGGDSPLHF.

This chain joins TRBV5-6 and TRBJ1-6; 7 bases map to TRBD1. The CDR3 spans 19 residues. Germline trimming cut 3 bases from V and 0 bases from J; bases unmatched to any gene: 12. CDR1 and CDR2 (germline): SGHDT, YYEEEE. This CDR3 is CASSSDRAARYSYNSPLHF. The CDR3 coding sequence is TGTGCCAGCAGCTCCGACAGGGCCGCCCGTTACTCCTATAATTCACCCCTCCACTTT.

V gene TRBV19 combines with J gene TRBJ1-1; 8 positions match TRBD1. Germline assignment: CDR1 LNHDA and CDR2 SQIVND (reference sequence). After removal of 6 bases from V and 4 bases from J, the junction contained 1 base not matched to a gene. This CDR3 contains 12 residues. CDR3 coding DNA: TGTGCCAGTAGAACAGGGGGCACTGAAGCTTTCTTT. Its protein is CASRTGGTEAFF.

This chain connects TRBV5-4 to TRBJ2-7; TRBD1 matches at 7 bases. J was trimmed by 4 bases and V by 4 bases; bases with no gene match: 5. In germline, CDR1 is SGHNT, CDR2 YYREEE (reference sequence). CDR3 length: 13 amino acids. In DNA, the CDR3 is TGTGCCAGCAGCCTCCCGGACAGGTACGAGCAGTACTTC. Encoded protein: CASSLPDRYEQYF.

CDR3 sequence reads: CASSLYPGGRTEAFF. CDR3 bases: TGTGCCAGCAGTTTATACCCAGGAGGACGCACTGAAGCTTTCTTT. The chain employs TRBV28 and TRBJ1-1; D not resolved. Germline V CDR1 and CDR2: MDHEN, SYDVKM. The CDR3 contains 15 residues. V was cut by 1 base and J by 4 bases, with 13 bases left in between.

In its sample, this clone was seen once. J is TRBJ2-5 and V is TRBV5-1; D perhaps matches TRBD1 (5 bases). CDR1 is SGHRS and CDR2 is YFSETQ in the germline V gene. V was trimmed by 4 bases and J by 1 base, leaving 11 bases between them. The CDR3 sequence is 14 residues long. The CDR3 protein is CASSIPGIQETQYF. CDR3 DNA: TGCGCCAGCAGCATCCCAGGGATCCAAGAGACCCAGTACTTC.

The rearrangement joins TRBV12-5 to TRBJ1-5, with 9 bases that match TRBD1. Trimming took 10 bases from V and 6 from J; bases not matched to a gene: 13. The CDR3 loop spans 15 amino acids. The germline V gene has CDR1 LGHNT and CDR2 FRNRAP. CDR3 DNA sequence: TGTGCTACAGGTGGGACAGGGCTCATTAGTCAGCCCCAGCATTTT. This codes for CATGGTGLISQPQHF.

The chain links TRBV4-1 to TRBJ2-1, with 7 bases that match TRBD2. The CDR3 has 15 amino acids. The germline V gene encodes CDR1 MGHRA and CDR2 YSYEKL. After removal of 0 bases from V and 8 bases from J, the junction contained 7 bases not matched to a gene. The DNA for the CDR3 is TGCGCCAGCAGCCAAGATCGTCCAGCGGGGTATGAGCAGTTCTTC. As protein: CASSQDRPAGYEQFF.

V usage is TRBV5-1 and J usage is TRBJ1-1; TRBD1 is a possible D gene (5 bases). Per the germline V gene, CDR1 is SGHRS and CDR2 is YFSETQ. V lost 0 bases and J 5 bases, leaving 11 bases between the germline ends. The CDR3 consists of 14 residues. The CDR3 reads CASSLAGTGTEAFF. CDR3 nucleotides: TGCGCCAGCAGCTTGGCCGGGACTGGGACTGAAGCTTTCTTT.

This clone was seen a handful of times. V gene TRBV6-1 combines with J gene TRBJ1-6; D is undetermined. The CDR3 is made up of 14 amino acids. The germline CDR1 and CDR2 sequences are MNHNS and SASEGT. Trimming cost V 7 bases and J 6 bases, with 13 bases left between them. CDR3 DNA sequence: TGTGCCAGCACAGGCCTTACTCTTAATTCACCCCTCCACTTT. As protein: CASTGLTLNSPLHF.

The chain has TRBV28 and TRBJ1-2; perhaps TRBD1 as D (5 bases). The V gene's germline CDR1 is MDHEN and CDR2 SYDVKM. Trimming cost V 5 bases and J 8 bases, with 12 bases left between them. The CDR3 has 12 residues. The CDR3 DNA follows: TGTGCCAGCAGTCAGGGCCTGGAGGGCTACACCTTC. It translates to CASSQGLEGYTF.

This rearrangement joins TRBV2 to TRBJ2-3, with D perhaps TRBD1 (7 bases). CDR1 SNHLY and CDR2 FYNNEI come from the germline V gene. Trimming pared 6 bases from V and 5 bases from J, leaving 9 bases between. There are 12 residues in the CDR3. CDR3 nucleotides: TGTGCCAGCAGCCAGGGGGGAGATACGCAGTATTTT. It yields the protein CASSQGGDTQYF.

V gene TRBV7-9 combines with J gene TRBJ1-1; D not resolved. This CDR3 spans 15 amino acids. Germline V lookup: CDR1 SEHNR, CDR2 FQNEAQ (reference sequence). Trimming removed 3 bases at V and 1 base at J, with 12 bases between. The DNA of the CDR3 is TGTGCCAGCAGCTTCTCCGCCGCGGGGAACACTGAAGCTTTCTTT. This encodes CASSFSAAGNTEAFF.

This rearrangement joins TRBV6-1 to TRBJ2-3, with D possibly being TRBD2 (6 bases). Trimming took 3 bases from V and 8 from J, leaving 15 bases between them. This CDR3 region has 14 residues. The V gene's germline CDR1 is MNHNS and CDR2 SASEGT. Written as DNA, the CDR3 is TGTGCCAGCAGTGAGGGGGGTGTGGGGTTTACGCAGTATTTT. It translates to CASSEGGVGFTQYF.

The V call is TRBV25-1, the J call TRBJ1-5; weak D call: TRBD1 (5 bases). The CDR3 has 13 residues. Germline V gene lookup returns CDR1 MGHDK and CDR2 SYGVNS. The ends were cut back, 4 bases at V and 5 bases at J, with 9 bases in the middle. The CDR3 protein is CASSGGEDQPQHF. As DNA, the CDR3 is TGTGCCAGCAGTGGGGGGGAGGATCAGCCCCAGCATTTT.

This clone has just a few counts. The gene calls are TRBV5-4 and TRBJ1-3; 8 bases are a match to TRBD1. The CDR3 is made up of 16 amino acids. Trimming took 2 bases from V and 0 from J; bases not matched to a gene: 4. Germline V lookup: CDR1 SGHNT, CDR2 YYREEE (reference sequence). DNA for the CDR3: TGTGCCAGCAGCTTAGGGACAGGCAGCTCTGGAAACACCATATATTTT. Amino acids: CASSLGTGSSGNTIYF.